This T cell receptor (beta chain) was sequenced during a study of shared clonotypes between healthy human individuals (dated by TCRdb to the early 2020s). Some background on the complete study: The cohort included a few men and a couple of women between 18 and 49 years of age. For each donor, CD4 naive and CD4 memory were each run on three plates, CD8 naive on two plates, and CD8 memory on one plate. Different laboratories and diverse techniques were used to prepare libraries and sequence TCR repertoires, to increase sequencing depth and limit assay-specific biases. Leukapheresis yielded between about 0.94 and 8.9 billion PBMCs per donor. To estimate repertoire size and how much clonotype sharing occurs between individuals, the study deeply sequenced the blood TCR repertoires of several healthy adults. On the study overall, not on this receptor specifically: Pairwise subsampling indicated that sequencing depth was expected to affect the degree of clonotype sharing among donors. Rarefaction of sorted-subset datasets indicated incomplete sequencing despite the large sequencing depth. Naive subsets generally had larger estimated clonotype richness than memory subsets. Only blood was sampled, and tissue TCR repertoires likely differ from those in blood. Around 5.4% of naive CD4, 3.5% of naive CD8, approximately 2.2% of memory CD4, and about 0.4% of memory CD8 clonotypes were shared across several donors. Compared with non-shared clonotypes, clonotypes shared by all four sorted-subset donors had higher generation probabilities. The genetic and exposure-history diversity represented was limited by the small number of donors.

CDR1 and CDR2 are drawn from the germline V gene: MRHNA, SNTAGT. From its cysteine to its phenylalanine, the CDR3 spans 15 amino acids. The only DNA kept is the CDR3, 45 bases in frame from the first base. Unmatched junction bases come to 0, with V trimmed by 0 bases and J by 4 bases. Healthy HIV-negative adults with no recently reported acute infections or vaccinations were included as donors. Only Caucasian adults living in Nashville, Tennessee, USA were represented among the donors. CD4+ T cells were enriched by magnetic negative selection; naive cells were then positively selected on CD45RA, and the negative fraction formed the memory subset. Blood was collected by leukapheresis, and PBMCs were isolated by Ficoll-Histopaque density gradient centrifugation and then cryopreserved in liquid nitrogen vapor phase. Analytical flow cytometry was used to check the purity and quantity of each magnetically sorted T cell population. Genomic DNA was isolated from every sorted fraction and measured by UV absorbance on a Nanodrop 2000c.

TCR CDR3 regions were amplified from genomic DNA by multiplex PCR using the deep immunoSEQ assay. Extracted genomic DNA from each cell subset was distributed evenly across all wells of several immunoSEQ 96-well plates, and each plate was treated as a replicate. Each replicate PCR for sorted subsets received about 210 ng genomic DNA, equal to tens of thousands of T cell genomes. The purified libraries were quantified using a Qubit 3.0 fluorometer, sized with a Bioanalyzer 2100, and then quantified again using the KAPA Library Quantification kit. A separate single-read 150-cycle Illumina NextSeq 550 flow cell was used to sequence each immunoSEQ 96-well plate. The original methods were these. Because only junctional sequences without quality scores were contained in the immunoSEQ output, filtering matching that applied to full-length reads could not be performed. To assign V/J genes and CDR3, sequences were annotated against IMGT germline references using PyIR, a Python wrapper for IgBLAST v1.9. Any read was removed if the V/J assignment was weak (E-value above 1e-6), the CDR3 was missing, or the read contained stop codons, out-of-frame junctions, or ambiguous translated residues. V3J clonotypes were defined as sequences sharing an identical inferred V gene, J gene, and CDR3 amino acid sequence. The percentage overlap between two repertoires was calculated by dividing the number of shared unique clonotypes by the size of the smaller repertoire. RTK rarefaction, the Chao1 estimator, and Recon v2.1 estimates of unobserved clonotypes were used to assess repertoire richness. For all TCRbeta clonotypes obtained by the gDNA method from a few donors, generation probabilities were computed with OLGA. As stored in TCRdb, this immuneACCESS dataset retains in-frame rearrangements with V and J assigned. A fraction of the clones does not appear; measured against another copy, unresolved V genes explain less than half of the discrepancy, and the remainder lacks a known reason. V and J calls and clone size are as listed in that table; D and trimming were resolved from the DNA. In all, the sample holds about 1.4 million clones, and 96% of those were seen once. The leading ten clones occupy 1% to 1.5% of the sample.

In its sample, this clone was seen a few times. Its specific antigen is unknown. Base-call qualities are not available, and no considerably larger clone is one nucleotide away. The sequence joins TRBV6-4 to TRBJ2-1, with 10 bases matching TRBD2. The sequenced sample consisted of naive CD4+ T cells sorted from blood. Explained via the paper, the cell subset or site label denotes: CD45RA+ positively selected. The TCR was taken from a man aged 25-45 years in good health. CDR3 reads: CASSDSAGGYNEQFF. At the DNA level, the sequence is TGTGCCAGCAGTGACTCAGCGGGAGGGTACAATGAGCAGTTCTTC.